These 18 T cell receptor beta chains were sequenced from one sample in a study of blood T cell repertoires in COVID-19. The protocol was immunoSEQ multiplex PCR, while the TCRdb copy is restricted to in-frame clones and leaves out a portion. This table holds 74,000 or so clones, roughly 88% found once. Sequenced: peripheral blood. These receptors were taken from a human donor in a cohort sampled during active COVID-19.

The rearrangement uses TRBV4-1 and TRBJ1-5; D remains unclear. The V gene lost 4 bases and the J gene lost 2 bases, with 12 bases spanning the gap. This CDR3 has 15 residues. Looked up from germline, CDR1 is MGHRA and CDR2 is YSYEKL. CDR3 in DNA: TGCGCCAGCAGCCGATTCCCCACAGGCAATCAGCCCCAGCATTTT. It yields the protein CASSRFPTGNQPQHF.

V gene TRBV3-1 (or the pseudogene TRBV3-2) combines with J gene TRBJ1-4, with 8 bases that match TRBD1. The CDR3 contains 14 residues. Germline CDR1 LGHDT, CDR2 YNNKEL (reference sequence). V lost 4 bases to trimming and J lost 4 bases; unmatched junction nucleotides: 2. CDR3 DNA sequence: TGTGCCAGCAGCCTACAGGGGGTTAATGAAAAACTGTTTTTT. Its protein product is CASSLQGVNEKLFF.

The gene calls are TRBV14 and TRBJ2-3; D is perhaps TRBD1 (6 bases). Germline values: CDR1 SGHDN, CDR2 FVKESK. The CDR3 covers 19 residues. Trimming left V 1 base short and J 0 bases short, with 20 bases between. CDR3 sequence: CASSQVSRQAPASTDTQYF. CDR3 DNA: TGTGCCAGCAGCCAAGTTTCGCGACAGGCCCCAGCTAGCACAGATACGCAGTATTTT.

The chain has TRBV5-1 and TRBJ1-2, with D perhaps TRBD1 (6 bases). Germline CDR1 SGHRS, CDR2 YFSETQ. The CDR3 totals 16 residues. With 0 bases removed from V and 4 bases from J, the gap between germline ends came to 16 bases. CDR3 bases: TGCGCCAGCAGCTTGGGGACAGACCTATCTGGCTATGGCTACACCTTC. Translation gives CASSLGTDLSGYGYTF.

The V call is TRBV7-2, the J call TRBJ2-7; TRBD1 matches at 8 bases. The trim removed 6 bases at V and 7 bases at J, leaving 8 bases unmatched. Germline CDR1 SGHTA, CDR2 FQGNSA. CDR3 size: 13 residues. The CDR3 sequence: CASRDRVVEEQYF. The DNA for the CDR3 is TGTGCCAGCAGGGACAGGGTAGTAGAAGAGCAGTACTTC.

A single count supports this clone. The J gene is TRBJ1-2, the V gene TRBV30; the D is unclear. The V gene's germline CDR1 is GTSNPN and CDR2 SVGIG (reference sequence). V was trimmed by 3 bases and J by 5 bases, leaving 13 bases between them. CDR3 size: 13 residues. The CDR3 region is CAWSGWAPYGYTF. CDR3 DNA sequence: TGTGCCTGGAGCGGATGGGCTCCATATGGCTACACCTTC.

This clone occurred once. CDR3 amino acids: CASSQELNTGGRWENYEQYF. Here the CDR3 DNA reads TGTGCCAGCAGCCAAGAACTGAATACAGGGGGTCGGTGGGAGAACTACGAGCAGTACTTC. The V and J genes are TRBV3-1 (or the pseudogene TRBV3-2) and TRBJ2-7; TRBD1 matches 8 bases. Losses at the gene ends were 0 bases for V and 3 bases for J; bases not matched to a gene: 19. Germline CDR1 is LGHDT and CDR2 is YNNKEL (reference sequence). The CDR3 has 20 residues.

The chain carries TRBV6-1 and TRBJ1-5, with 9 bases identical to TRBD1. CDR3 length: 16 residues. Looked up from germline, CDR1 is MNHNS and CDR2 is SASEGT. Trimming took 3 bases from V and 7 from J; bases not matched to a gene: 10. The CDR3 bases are TGTGCCAGCAGTGAGACCCGGGACAGGGTGGACCAGCCCCAGCATTTT. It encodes CASSETRDRVDQPQHF.

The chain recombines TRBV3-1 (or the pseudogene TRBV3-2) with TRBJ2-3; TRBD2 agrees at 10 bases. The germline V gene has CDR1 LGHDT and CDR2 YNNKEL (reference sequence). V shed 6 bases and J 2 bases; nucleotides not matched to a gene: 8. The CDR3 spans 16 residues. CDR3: CASRPFLAGATDTQYF. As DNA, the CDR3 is TGTGCCAGCAGACCCTTTCTAGCGGGAGCCACAGATACGCAGTATTTT.

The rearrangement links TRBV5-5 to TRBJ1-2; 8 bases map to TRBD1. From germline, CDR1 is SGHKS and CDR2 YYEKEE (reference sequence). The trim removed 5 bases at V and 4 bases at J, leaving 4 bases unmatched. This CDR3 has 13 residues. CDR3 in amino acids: CASRVDRVYGYTF. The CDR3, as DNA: TGTGCCAGCAGGGTGGACAGGGTCTATGGCTACACCTTC.

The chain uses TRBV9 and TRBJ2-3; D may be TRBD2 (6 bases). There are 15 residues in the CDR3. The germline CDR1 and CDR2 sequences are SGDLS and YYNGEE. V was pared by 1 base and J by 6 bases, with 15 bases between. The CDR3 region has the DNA TGTGCCAGCAGCGTAAGGGGACTCCCCATCGATACGCAGTATTTT. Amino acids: CASSVRGLPIDTQYF.

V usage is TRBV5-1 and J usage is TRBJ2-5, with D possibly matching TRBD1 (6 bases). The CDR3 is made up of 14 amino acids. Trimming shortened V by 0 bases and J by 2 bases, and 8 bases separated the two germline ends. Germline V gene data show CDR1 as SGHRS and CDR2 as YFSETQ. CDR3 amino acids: CASSLGQGQETQYF. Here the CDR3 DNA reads TGCGCCAGCAGCTTGGGGCAGGGGCAAGAGACCCAGTACTTC.

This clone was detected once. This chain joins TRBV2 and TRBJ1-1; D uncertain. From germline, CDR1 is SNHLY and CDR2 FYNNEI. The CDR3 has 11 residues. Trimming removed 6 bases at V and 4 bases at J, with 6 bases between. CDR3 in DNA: TGTGCCAGCAGGGAGGGCACTGAAGCTTTCTTT. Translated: CASREGTEAFF.

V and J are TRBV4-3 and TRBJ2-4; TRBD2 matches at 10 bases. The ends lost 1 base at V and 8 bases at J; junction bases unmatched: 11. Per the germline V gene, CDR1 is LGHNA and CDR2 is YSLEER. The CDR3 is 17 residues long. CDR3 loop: CASSQVGLAGEGDIQYF. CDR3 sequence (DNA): TGCGCCAGCAGCCAAGTCGGCCTAGCGGGGGAGGGGGACATTCAGTACTTC.

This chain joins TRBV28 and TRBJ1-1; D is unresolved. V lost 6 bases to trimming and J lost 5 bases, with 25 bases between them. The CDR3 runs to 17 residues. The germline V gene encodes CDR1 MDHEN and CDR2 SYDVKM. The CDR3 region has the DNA TGTGCCAGCAGCCTTATCACGGGAGCCGGGGTGAGAACTGAAGCTTTCTTT. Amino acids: CASSLITGAGVRTEAFF. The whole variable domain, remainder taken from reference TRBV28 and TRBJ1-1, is DVKVTQSSRYLVKRTGEKVFLECVQDMDHENMFWYRQDPGLGLRLIYFSYDVKMKEKGDIPEGYSVSREKKERFSLILESASTNQTSMYLCASSLITGAGVRTEAFFGQGTRLTVV.

CDR3 DNA sequence: TGTGCCAGCAGCCCCGGGACAGGGTTTCCCAGTTCCTACAATGAGCAGTTCTTC. Protein: CASSPGTGFPSSYNEQFF. The rearrangement links TRBV5-4 to TRBJ2-1, with 9 bases that match TRBD1. CDR1 and CDR2 (germline): SGHNT, YYREEE (reference sequence). The CDR3 has 18 residues. V was clipped by 4 bases and J by 1 base; unmatched bases: 12.

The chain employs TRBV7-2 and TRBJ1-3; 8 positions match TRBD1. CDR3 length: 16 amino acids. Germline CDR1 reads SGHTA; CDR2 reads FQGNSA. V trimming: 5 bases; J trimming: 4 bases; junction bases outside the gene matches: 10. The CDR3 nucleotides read TGTGCCAGCAGCCCCCGACCGGACAGGGTAGGAAACACCATATATTTT. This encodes CASSPRPDRVGNTIYF. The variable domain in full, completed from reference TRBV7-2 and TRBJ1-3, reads GAGVSQSPSNKVTEKGKDVELRCDPISGHTALYWYRQSLGQGLEFLIYFQGNSAPDKSGLPSDRFSAERTGGSVSTLTIQRTQQEDSAVYLCASSPRPDRVGNTIYFGEGSWLTVV.

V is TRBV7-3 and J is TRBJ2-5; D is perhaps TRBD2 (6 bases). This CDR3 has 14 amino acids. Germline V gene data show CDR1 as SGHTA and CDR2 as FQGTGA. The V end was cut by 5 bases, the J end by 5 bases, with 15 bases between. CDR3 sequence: CASSPGTGDETQYF. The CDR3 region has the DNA TGTGCCAGCAGCCCTGGGACGGGAGATGAGACCCAGTACTTC.